This paragraph reports one T cell receptor beta chain. The source of the sample is a study of cytomegalovirus exposure and HLA in healthy donors. The CDR3 is 16 residues long. The V gene's germline CDR1 is SGDLS and CDR2 YYNGEE. Trimming removed 2 bases at V and 0 bases at J, with 12 bases between. Use of 60 Vbeta and 13 Jbeta primers characterized the PCR. Profiled with immunoSEQ multiplex PCR; TCRdb holds only in-frame clones, not every one. Of approximately 190,000 clones in the sample, over 65% were seen once. The chain has TRBV9 and TRBJ1-3; D may be TRBD1 (5 bases). Sample: PBMCs. The source is a woman aged 25-40 years in good health and CMV-seronegative. The CDR3 DNA sequence: TGTGCCAGCAGCGTGCGGGACTCTTTCTCTGGAAACACCATATATTTT. It yields the protein CASSVRDSFSGNTIYF.